This section outlines one T cell receptor beta chain sequence together with its context. Its antigen is as yet unknown. The data were taken from a study of cytomegalovirus exposure and HLA in healthy donors. As for the study in general: Roughly 89 million unique TCR sequences came from HLA-typed donors in an early release. Study findings and constraints: As a later analysis showed, a missense DCLRE1C variant was linked to trimming of TCR beta V- and J-genes.

The PCR made use of 60 Vbeta and 13 Jbeta primers. The data were produced by immunoSEQ multiplex PCR, yet TCRdb's version contains in-frame clones alone and is incomplete. Among 90,000 to 120,000 clones, less than 85% were seen once, and the ten largest hold roughly 2.3%. The CDR3 sequence is 17 residues long. CDR1 SGHTA and CDR2 FQGTGA come from the germline V gene. With 4 bases clipped from V and 9 bases from J, the junction kept 16 bases outside the gene matches. The source material was PBMCs. The rearrangement uses TRBV7-3 and TRBJ2-1; TRBD2 aligns across 9 bases. This receptor was taken from a man between 18 and 29 years old in good health and CMV-seronegative. The CDR3 loop is CASSSIPGERGVSEQFF. The CDR3 DNA follows: TGTGCCAGCAGCTCCATCCCGGGTGAGCGGGGGGTGAGTGAGCAGTTCTTC.